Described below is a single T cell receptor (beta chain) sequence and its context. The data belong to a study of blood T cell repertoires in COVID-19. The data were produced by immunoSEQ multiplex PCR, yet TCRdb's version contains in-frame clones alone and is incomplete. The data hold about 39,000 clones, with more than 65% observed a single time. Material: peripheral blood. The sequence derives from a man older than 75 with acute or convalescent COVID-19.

CDR3 nucleotide sequence: TGTGCCAGCAGTGGCCGGGACAGGGGCGTCGGCAATCAGCCCCAGCATTTT. Translating gives CASSGRDRGVGNQPQHF. The V and J genes are TRBV6-1 and TRBJ1-5, with 10 nucleotides matching TRBD1. This CDR3 region has 17 residues. The germline V gene has CDR1 MNHNS and CDR2 SASEGT. V lost 4 bases to trimming and J lost 2 bases; unmatched junction nucleotides: 8.